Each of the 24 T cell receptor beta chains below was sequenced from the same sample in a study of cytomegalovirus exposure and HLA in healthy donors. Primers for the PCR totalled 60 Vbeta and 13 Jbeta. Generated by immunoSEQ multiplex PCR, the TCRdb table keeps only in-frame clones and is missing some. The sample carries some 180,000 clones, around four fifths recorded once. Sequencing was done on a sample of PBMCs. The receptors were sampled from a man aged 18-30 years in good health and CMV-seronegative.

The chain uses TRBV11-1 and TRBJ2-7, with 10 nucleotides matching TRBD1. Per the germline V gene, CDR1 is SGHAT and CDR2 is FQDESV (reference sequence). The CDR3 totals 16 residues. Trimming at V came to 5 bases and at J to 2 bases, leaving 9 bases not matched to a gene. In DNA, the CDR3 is TGTGCCAGCAGCCTCCGCCGGGACAGGGGCCCCTACGAGCAGTACTTC. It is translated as CASSLRRDRGPYEQYF.

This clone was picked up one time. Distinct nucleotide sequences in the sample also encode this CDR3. The CDR3 nucleotides read TGTGCCAGTAGTATCCAGGGCAGCTACGAGCAGTACTTC. It codes for CASSIQGSYEQYF. V is TRBV19 and J is TRBJ2-7; tentatively, D is TRBD1 (5 bases). CDR1 is LNHDA and CDR2 is SQIVND in the germline V gene (reference sequence). CDR3 size: 13 residues. The germline V and J ends were trimmed by 3 bases and 3 bases, with 9 bases remaining between them.

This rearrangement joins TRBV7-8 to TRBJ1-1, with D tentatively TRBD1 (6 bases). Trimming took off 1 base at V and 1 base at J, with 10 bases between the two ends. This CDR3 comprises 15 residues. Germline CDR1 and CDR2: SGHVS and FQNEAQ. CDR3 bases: TGTGCCAGCAGCTTAGGGGCAGGGGCGAACACTGAAGCTTTCTTT. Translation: CASSLGAGANTEAFF.

CDR3 loop: CASSSQYADQPQHF. The CDR3 DNA reads as TGTGCCAGCAGCTCCCAGTATGCAGATCAGCCCCAGCATTTT. The V gene is TRBV11-2, the J gene TRBJ1-5; the D is unclear. The CDR3 contains 14 residues. The germline V and J ends were trimmed by 4 bases and 5 bases, with 12 bases remaining between them. The V gene's germline CDR1 is SGHAT and CDR2 FQNNGV.

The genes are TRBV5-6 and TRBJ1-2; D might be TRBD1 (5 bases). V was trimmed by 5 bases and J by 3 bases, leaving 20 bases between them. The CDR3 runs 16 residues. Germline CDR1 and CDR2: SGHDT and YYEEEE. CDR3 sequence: CASRLTLRGLDYGYTF. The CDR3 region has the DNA TGTGCCAGCAGACTCACCCTGAGGGGACTGGACTATGGCTACACCTTC.

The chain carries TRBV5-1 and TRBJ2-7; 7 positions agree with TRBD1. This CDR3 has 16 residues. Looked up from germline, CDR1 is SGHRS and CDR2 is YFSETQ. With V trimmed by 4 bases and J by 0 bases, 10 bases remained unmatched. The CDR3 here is CASSPIRDSFSYEQYF. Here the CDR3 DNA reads TGCGCCAGCAGCCCTATCCGGGACAGCTTCTCCTACGAGCAGTACTTC.

The CDR3 DNA reads TGTGCCAGCGGAGGGGTTTCGACAGAAGCTTTCTTT. This encodes CASGGVSTEAFF. The chain employs TRBV2 and TRBJ1-1; D possibly corresponds to TRBD1 (5 bases). Trimming took 8 bases from V and 8 from J, leaving 15 bases between them. The germline V gene has CDR1 SNHLY and CDR2 FYNNEI. This CDR3 contains 12 residues.

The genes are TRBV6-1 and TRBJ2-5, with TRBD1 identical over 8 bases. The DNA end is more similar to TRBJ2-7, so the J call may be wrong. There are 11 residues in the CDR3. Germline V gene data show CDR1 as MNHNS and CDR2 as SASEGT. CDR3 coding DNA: TGTGCCAGCGGGACAGGTGACGAGCAGTACTTC. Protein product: CASGTGDEQYF.

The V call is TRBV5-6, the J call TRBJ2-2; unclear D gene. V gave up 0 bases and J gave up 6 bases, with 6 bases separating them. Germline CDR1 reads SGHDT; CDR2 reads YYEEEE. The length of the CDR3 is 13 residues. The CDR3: CASSLVQAGELFF. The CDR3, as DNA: TGTGCCAGCAGCTTGGTGCAGGCCGGGGAGCTGTTTTTT.

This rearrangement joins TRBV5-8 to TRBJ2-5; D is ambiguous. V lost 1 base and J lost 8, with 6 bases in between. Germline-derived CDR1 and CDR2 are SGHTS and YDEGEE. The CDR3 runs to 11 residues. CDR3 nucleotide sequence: TGTGCCAGCAGCTTGTCGGGTACCCAGTACTTC. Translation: CASSLSGTQYF.

CDR3 nucleotide sequence: TGTGCCTGGGGTGGACAGGGTAGGGCCACTGAAGCTTTCTTT. Translated, it gives CAWGGQGRATEAFF. The chain links TRBV30 to TRBJ1-1; 8 bases are a match to TRBD1. Germline V gene lookup returns CDR1 GTSNPN and CDR2 SVGIG (reference sequence). The V and J ends lost 5 bases and 4 bases, in that order; junction bases with no gene match: 9. There are 14 residues in the CDR3.

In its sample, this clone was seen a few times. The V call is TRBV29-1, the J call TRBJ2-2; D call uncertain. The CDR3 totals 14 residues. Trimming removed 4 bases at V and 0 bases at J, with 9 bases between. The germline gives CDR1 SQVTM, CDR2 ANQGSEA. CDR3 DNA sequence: TGCAGCGTTGCTCGCCAGACGAACACCGGGGAGCTGTTTTTT. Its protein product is CSVARQTNTGELFF.

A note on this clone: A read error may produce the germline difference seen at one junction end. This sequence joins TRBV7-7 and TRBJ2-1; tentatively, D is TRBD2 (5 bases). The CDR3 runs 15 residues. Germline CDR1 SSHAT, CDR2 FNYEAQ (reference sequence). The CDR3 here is CASSASGRSSNEQFF. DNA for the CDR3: TGTGCTAGCAGCGCCAGCGGACGGAGCTCCAATGAGCAGTTCTTC.

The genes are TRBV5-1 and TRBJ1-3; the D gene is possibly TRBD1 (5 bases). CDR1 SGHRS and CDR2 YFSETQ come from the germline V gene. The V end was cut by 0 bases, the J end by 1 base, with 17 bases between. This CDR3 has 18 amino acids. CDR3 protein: CASSLAPGGARSGNTIYF. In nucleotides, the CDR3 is TGCGCCAGCAGCTTGGCACCAGGAGGGGCGAGGTCTGGAAACACCATATATTTT.

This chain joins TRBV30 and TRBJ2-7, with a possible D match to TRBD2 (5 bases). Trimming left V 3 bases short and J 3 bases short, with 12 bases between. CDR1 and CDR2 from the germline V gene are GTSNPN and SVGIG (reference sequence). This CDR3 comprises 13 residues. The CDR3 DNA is TGTGCCTGGAGCCGAGGGCCATTCTACGAGCAGTACTTC. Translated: CAWSRGPFYEQYF. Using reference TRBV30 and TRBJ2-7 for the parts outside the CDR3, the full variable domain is SQTIHQWPATLVQPVGSPLSLECTVEGTSNPNLYWYRQAAGRGLQLLFYSVGIGQISSEVPQNLSASRPQDRQFILSSKKLLLSDSGFYLCAWSRGPFYEQYFGPGTRLTVT.

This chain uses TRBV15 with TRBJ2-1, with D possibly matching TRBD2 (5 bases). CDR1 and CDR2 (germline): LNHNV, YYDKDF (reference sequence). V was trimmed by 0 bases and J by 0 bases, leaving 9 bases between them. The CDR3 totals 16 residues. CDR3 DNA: TGTGCCACCAGCAGAGATCGAGCGGTCTCCTACAATGAGCAGTTCTTC. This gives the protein CATSRDRAVSYNEQFF.

This CDR3 reads CASVRLAGAEAGELFF. The CDR3 nucleotides are TGTGCCAGTGTACGGCTAGCGGGAGCTGAGGCCGGGGAGCTGTTTTTT. The V call is TRBV6-6, the J call TRBJ2-2, with 10 bases matching TRBD2. The V gene's germline CDR1 is MNHNY and CDR2 SVGAGI (reference sequence). After removal of 9 bases from V and 6 bases from J, the junction contained 13 bases not matched to a gene. The CDR3 sequence is 16 residues long.

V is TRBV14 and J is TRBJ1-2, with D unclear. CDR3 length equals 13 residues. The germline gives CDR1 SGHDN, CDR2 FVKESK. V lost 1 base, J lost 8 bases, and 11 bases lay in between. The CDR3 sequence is CASSQGRGFGYTF. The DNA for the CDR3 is TGTGCCAGCAGCCAAGGACGAGGATTCGGCTACACCTTC.

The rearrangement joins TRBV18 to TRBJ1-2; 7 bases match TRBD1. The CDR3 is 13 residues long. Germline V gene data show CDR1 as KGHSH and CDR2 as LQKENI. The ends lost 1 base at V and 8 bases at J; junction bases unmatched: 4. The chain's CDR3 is CASSPRQGEGYTF. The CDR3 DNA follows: TGTGCCAGCTCACCACGCCAGGGGGAAGGCTACACCTTC.

The CDR3 sequence: CASSQPIVAGGSSTGELFF. CDR3 nucleotide sequence: TGTGCCAGTAGCCAGCCGATAGTAGCGGGAGGCTCGAGCACCGGGGAGCTGTTTTTT. The rearrangement uses TRBV19 and TRBJ2-2; 10 bases agree with TRBD2. The CDR3 consists of 19 residues. CDR1 is LNHDA and CDR2 is SQIVND in the germline V gene (reference sequence). Trimming cost V 6 bases and J 4 bases; bases outside gene matches: 17.

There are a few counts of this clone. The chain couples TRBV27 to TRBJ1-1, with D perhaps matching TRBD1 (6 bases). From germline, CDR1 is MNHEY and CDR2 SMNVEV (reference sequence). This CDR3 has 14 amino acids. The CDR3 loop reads CPDRLSSWNTEAFF. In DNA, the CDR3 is TGTCCGGACAGATTGTCAAGTTGGAACACTGAAGCTTTCTTT.

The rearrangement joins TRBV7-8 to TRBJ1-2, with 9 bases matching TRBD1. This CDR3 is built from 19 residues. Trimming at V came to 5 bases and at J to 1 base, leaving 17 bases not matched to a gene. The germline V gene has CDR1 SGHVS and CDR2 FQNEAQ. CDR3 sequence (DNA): TGTGCCAGCAGCGAAAAGGTGCCGGGACAGGGACCTTTTAACTATGGCTACACCTTC. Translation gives CASSEKVPGQGPFNYGYTF.

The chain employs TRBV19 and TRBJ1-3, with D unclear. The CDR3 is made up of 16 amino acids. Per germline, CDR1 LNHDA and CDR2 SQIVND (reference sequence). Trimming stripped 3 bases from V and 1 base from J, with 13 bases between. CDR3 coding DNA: TGTGCCAGTAGTATTACCACCTACCCATCTGGAAACACCATATATTTT. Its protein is CASSITTYPSGNTIYF. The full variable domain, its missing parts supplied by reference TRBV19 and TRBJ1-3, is DGGITQSPKYLFRKEGQNVTLSCEQNLNHDAMYWYRQDPGQGLRLIYYSQIVNDFQKGDIAEGYSVSREKKESFPLTVTSAQKNPTAFYLCASSITTYPSGNTIYFGEGSWLTVV.

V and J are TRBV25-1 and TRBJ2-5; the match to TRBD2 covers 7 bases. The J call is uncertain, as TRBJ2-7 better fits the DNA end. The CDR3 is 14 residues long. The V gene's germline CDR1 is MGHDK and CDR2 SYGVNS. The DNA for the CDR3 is TGTGCCAGCAGTACCGGGGGGATCGGCTACGAGCAGTACTTC. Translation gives CASSTGGIGYEQYF.